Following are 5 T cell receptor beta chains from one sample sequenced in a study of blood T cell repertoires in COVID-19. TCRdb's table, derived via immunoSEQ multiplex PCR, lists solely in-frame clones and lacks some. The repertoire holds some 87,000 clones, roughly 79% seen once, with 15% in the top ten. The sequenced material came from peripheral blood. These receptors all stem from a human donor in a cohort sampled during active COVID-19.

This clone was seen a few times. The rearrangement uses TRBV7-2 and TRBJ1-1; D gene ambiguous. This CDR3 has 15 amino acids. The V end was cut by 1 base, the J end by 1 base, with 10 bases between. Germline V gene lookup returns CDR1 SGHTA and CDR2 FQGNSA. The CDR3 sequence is CASSLVWAPNTEAFF. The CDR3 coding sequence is TGTGCCAGCAGCTTAGTTTGGGCACCGAACACTGAAGCTTTCTTT.

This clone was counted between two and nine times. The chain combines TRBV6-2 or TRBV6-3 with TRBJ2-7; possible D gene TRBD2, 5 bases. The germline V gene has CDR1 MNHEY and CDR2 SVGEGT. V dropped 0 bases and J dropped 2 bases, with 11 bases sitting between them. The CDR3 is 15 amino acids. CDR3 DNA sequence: TGTGCCAGCAGTTACTCACCTAGCTCCACCTACGAGCAGTACGTC. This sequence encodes CASSYSPSSTYEQYV.

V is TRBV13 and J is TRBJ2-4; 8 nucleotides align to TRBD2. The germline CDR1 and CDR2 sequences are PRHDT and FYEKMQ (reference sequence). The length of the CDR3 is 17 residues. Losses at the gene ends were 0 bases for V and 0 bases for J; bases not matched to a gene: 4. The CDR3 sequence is CASSLGPGRAAKNIQYF. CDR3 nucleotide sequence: TGTGCCAGCAGCTTAGGCCCCGGGAGGGCAGCCAAAAACATTCAGTACTTC.

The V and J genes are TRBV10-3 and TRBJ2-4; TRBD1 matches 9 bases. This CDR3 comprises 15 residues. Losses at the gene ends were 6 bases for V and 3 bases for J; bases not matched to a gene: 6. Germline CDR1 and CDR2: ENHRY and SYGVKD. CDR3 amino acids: CAISTGGAVKNIQYF. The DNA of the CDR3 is TGTGCCATCAGCACAGGGGGCGCCGTCAAAAACATTCAGTACTTC.

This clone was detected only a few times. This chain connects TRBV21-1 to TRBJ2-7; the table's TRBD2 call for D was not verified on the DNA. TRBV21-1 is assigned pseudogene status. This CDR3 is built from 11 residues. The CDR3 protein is CASTAGVRQYV. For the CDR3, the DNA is TGTGCCAGCACCGCGGGAGTTAGGCAGTACGTC.